This T cell receptor beta chain originates from a study of blood T cell repertoires in COVID-19. Participant reports of clinical history set cohort assignment. Trimming left V 2 bases short and J 1 base short, with 6 bases between. Germline V gene lookup returns CDR1 SGDLS and CDR2 YYNGEE. The CDR3 is 13 residues long. Some clones are missing from TCRdb's copy, which holds only in-frame ones; the method was immunoSEQ multiplex PCR. The data show fewer than 450,000 clones, with more than 75% seen just once and more than 0.95% held by the top ten. As to this clone: The sample holds other DNA sequences that translate to the same CDR3.

The receptor was isolated from a woman aged 18-29 years who had recovered from COVID-19. Sample: PBMCs or T cells enriched from blood (not recorded which). J is TRBJ1-1 and V is TRBV9; D not certain. CDR3 protein: CASSVAGNTEAFF. The CDR3 nucleotides are TGTGCCAGCAGCGTTGCCGGGAACACTGAAGCTTTCTTT.